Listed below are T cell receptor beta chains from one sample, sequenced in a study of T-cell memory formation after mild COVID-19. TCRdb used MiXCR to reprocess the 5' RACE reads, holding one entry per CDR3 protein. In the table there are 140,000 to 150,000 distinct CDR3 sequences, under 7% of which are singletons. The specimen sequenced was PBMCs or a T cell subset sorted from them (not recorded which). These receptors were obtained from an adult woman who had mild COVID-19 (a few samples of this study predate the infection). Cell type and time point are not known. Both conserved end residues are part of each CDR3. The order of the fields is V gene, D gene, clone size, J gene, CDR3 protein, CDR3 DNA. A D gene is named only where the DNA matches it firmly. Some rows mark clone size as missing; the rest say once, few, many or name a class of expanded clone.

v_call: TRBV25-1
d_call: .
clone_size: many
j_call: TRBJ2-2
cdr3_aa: CASSEEVPNTGELFF
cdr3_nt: TGTGCCAGCAGTGAAGAGGTCCCGAACACCGGGGAGCTGTTTTTT

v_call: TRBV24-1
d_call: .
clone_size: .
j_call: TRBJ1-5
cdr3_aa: CATSGGQQGLLNQPQHF
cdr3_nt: TGTGCCACCAGTGGGGGACAACAGGGTCTCCTCAATCAGCCCCAGCATTTT

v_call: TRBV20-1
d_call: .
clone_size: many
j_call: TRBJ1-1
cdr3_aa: CSARRPSGTPGEAFF
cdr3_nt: TGCAGTGCTAGGCGACCTTCCGGGACACCAGGGGAAGCTTTCTTT

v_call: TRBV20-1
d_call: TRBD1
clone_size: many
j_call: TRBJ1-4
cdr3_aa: CSARDRTGGREKLFF
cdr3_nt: TGCAGTGCTAGAGATCGGACAGGGGGCCGTGAAAAACTGTTTTTT

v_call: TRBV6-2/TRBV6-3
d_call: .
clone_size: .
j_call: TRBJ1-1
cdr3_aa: CASSYIQNTEAFF
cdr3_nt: TGTGCCAGCAGTTACATACAGAACACTGAAGCTTTCTTT

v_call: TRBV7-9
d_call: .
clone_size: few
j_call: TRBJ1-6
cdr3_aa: CASSFDSRPLHF
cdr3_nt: TGTGCCAGCAGCTTCGACAGTCGGCCCCTCCACTTT

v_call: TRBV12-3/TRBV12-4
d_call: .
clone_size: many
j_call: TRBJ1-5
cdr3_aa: CASSSYRGSNQPQHF
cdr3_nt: TGTGCCAGCAGTTCCTACCGGGGGAGCAATCAGCCCCAGCATTTT

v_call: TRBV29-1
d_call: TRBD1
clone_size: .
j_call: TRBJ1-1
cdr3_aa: CSTLRGAGLNTEAFF
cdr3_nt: TGCAGCACCCTCAGGGGGGCAGGCCTGAACACTGAAGCTTTCTTT

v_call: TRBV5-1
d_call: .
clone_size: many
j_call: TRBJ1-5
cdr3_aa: CASSLVGGLGNQPQHF
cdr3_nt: TGCGCCAGCAGCTTGGTTGGGGGGCTCGGCAATCAGCCCCAGCATTTT

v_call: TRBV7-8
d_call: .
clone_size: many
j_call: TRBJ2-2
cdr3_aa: CASSQPRRDITGELFF
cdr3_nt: TGTGCCAGCAGCCAACCTCGACGGGATATCACCGGGGAGCTGTTTTTT

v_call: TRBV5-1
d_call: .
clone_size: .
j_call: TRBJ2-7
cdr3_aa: CASSSRTPTYEQYF
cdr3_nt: TGCGCCAGCAGCTCCAGAACCCCCACCTACGAGCAGTACTTC

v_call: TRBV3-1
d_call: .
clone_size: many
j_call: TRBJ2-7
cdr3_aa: CASSQAAGSSYEQYF
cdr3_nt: TGTGCCAGCAGCCAAGCGGCGGGGAGCTCCTACGAGCAGTACTTC

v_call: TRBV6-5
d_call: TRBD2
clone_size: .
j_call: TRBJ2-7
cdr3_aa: CASSYLAGGLYEQYF
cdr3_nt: TGTGCCAGCAGTTACTTAGCGGGAGGGCTTTACGAGCAGTACTTC

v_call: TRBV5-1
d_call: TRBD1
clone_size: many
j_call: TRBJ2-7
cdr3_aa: CASSSGTVLSYEQYF
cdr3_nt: TGCGCCAGCAGCTCGGGGACAGTACTCTCCTACGAGCAGTACTTC

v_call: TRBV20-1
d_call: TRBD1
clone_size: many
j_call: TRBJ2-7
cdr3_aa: CSARDARQGTAEQYF
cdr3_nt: TGCAGTGCTAGAGACGCGCGACAGGGGACGGCCGAGCAGTACTTC

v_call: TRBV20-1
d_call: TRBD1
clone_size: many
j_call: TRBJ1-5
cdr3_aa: CSATGGVAQPQHF
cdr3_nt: TGCAGTGCTACAGGGGGCGTAGCTCAGCCCCAGCATTTT

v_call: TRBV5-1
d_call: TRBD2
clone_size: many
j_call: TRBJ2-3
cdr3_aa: CASSLLAGGGTDTQYF
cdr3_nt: TGCGCCAGCAGCTTACTAGCGGGAGGTGGCACAGATACGCAGTATTTT

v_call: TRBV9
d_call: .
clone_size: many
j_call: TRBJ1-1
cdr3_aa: CASSPEVRGTEAFF
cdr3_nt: TGTGCCAGCAGCCCCGAGGTTCGAGGCACTGAAGCTTTCTTT

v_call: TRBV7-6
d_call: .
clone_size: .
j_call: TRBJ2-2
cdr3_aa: CASTHGQGGTGELFF
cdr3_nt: TGTGCCAGCACCCATGGACAGGGAGGGACCGGGGAGCTGTTTTTT

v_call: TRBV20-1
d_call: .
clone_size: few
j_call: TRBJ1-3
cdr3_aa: CSAIESGNTIYF
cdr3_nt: TGCAGTGCTATAGAATCGGGAAACACCATATATTTT

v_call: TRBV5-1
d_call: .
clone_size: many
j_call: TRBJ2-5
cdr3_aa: CASSTAVGNQETQYF
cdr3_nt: TGCGCCAGCAGCACGGCGGTAGGCAACCAAGAGACCCAGTACTTC

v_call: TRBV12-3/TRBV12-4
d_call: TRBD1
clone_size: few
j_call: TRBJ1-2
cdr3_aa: CASSPLRGQGNYGYTF
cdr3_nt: TGTGCCAGCAGTCCCCTCCGGGGACAGGGGAACTATGGCTACACCTTC

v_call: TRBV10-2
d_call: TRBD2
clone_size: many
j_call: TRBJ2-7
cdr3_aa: CASRSTSGGDEQYF
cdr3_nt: TGCGCCAGCAGATCGACTAGCGGGGGCGACGAGCAGTACTTC

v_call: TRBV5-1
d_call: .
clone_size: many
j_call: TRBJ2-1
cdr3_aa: CASSLSNSYNEQFF
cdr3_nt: TGCGCCAGCAGCTTAAGCAATTCCTACAATGAGCAGTTCTTC

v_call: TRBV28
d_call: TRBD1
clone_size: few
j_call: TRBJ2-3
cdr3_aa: CASRAPGTGVGHTQYF
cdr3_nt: TGTGCCAGCAGGGCCCCCGGGACAGGGGTCGGGCATACGCAGTATTTT

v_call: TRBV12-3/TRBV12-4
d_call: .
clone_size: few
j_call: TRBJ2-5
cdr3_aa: CASSLAGRKTQYF
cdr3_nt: TGTGCCAGCAGTTTAGCGGGGAGAAAGACCCAGTACTTC

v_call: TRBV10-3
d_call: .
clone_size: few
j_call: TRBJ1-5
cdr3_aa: CAISGAVNSNQPQHF
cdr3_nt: TGTGCCATCAGTGGTGCAGTTAATAGCAATCAGCCCCAGCATTTT

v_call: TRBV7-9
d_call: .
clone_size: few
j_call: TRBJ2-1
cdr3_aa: CASSPVRSYNEQFF
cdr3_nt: TGTGCCAGCAGCCCCGTAAGGTCCTACAATGAGCAGTTCTTC

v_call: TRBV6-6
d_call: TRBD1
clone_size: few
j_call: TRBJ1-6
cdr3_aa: CASSSSPGQGTRSSYNSPLHF
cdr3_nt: TGTGCCAGCAGTTCCTCACCCGGACAGGGTACCCGAAGCTCCTATAATTCACCCCTCCACTTT

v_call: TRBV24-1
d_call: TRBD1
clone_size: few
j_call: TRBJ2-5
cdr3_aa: CATSDFSRGETQYF
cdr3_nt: TGTGCCACCAGTGATTTTTCCAGGGGGGAGACCCAGTACTTC